The 19 T cell receptor beta chains reported below all come from one sample, sequenced in a study of cytomegalovirus exposure and HLA in healthy donors. The PCR used 60 Vbeta and 13 Jbeta primers. Generated by immunoSEQ multiplex PCR, the TCRdb table keeps only in-frame clones and is missing some. The sample has some 120,000 clones; 70% to 80% are singletons. Sequenced: PBMCs. The receptors come from a man in his thirties or forties in good health and CMV-seronegative.

V usage is TRBV7-8 and J usage is TRBJ2-1; 7 nucleotides align to TRBD2. The V and J ends lost 5 bases and 2 bases, in that order; junction bases with no gene match: 6. The CDR3 sequence is 15 residues long. Germline V CDR1 and CDR2: SGHVS, FQNEAQ. This chain's CDR3 is CASSPRLAAYNEQFF. The DNA for the CDR3 is TGTGCCAGCAGCCCTCGACTAGCCGCCTACAATGAGCAGTTCTTC.

This clone was seen a handful of times. The V and J genes are TRBV21-1 and TRBJ2-7; the table gives TRBD2 as D, unverified against the DNA. TRBV21-1 is annotated as a pseudogene. The CDR3 extends over 21 amino acids. CDR3 amino acids: CASSNVRLQGAGGGSGSEQYF. In DNA form, the CDR3 reads TGTGCCAGCAGCAACGTCCGACTACAGGGTGCGGGGGGCGGGAGTGGTTCCGAGCAGTACTTC.

The chain employs TRBV4-2 and TRBJ1-5; no firm D call. The CDR3 spans 16 residues. Trimming took 1 base from V and 1 from J, leaving 11 bases between them. Germline V gene sequence: CDR1 LGHNA, CDR2 YNFKEQ. The DNA for the CDR3 is TGTGCCAGCAGCCAAGTTCTGAGCCTAAGCAATCAGCCCCAGCATTTT. Translated, it gives CASSQVLSLSNQPQHF.

This clone turned up a few times. The V gene is TRBV5-6, the J gene TRBJ1-1, with D hard to call. This CDR3 spans 12 amino acids. The ends were cut back, 2 bases at V and 7 bases at J, with 9 bases in the middle. Per germline, CDR1 SGHDT and CDR2 YYEEEE. The CDR3 region has the DNA TGTGCCAGCAGCTTTTCAGGCCTTGAAGCTTTCTTT. Residues: CASSFSGLEAFF. The full variable domain, completed using reference TRBV5-6 and TRBJ1-1, is DAGVTQSPTHLIKTRGQQVTLRCSPKSGHDTVSWYQQALGQGPQFIFQYYEEEERQRGNFPDRFSGHQFPNYSSELNVNALLLGDSALYLCASSFSGLEAFFGQGTRLTVV.

This clone has only a few counts. The chain couples TRBV29-1 to TRBJ1-1; unclear D gene. Trimming cost V 4 bases and J 5 bases, with 5 bases left between them. Germline CDR1 and CDR2: SQVTM and ANQGSEA. The CDR3 is made up of 10 amino acids. CDR3: CSVVSTEAFF. In nucleotides, the CDR3 is TGCAGCGTTGTTTCTACTGAAGCTTTCTTT. Full variable domain (outside the CDR3, taken from reference TRBV29-1 and TRBJ1-1): SAVISQKPSRDICQRGTSLTIQCQVDSQVTMMFWYRQQPGQSLTLIATANQGSEATYESGFVIDKFPISRPNLTFSTLTVSNMSPEDSSIYLCSVVSTEAFFGQGTRLTVV.

J is TRBJ1-1 and V is TRBV30; 8 positions agree with TRBD1. The CDR3 consists of 13 residues. V dropped 1 base and J dropped 5; count of bases not matched to a gene: 3. In germline, CDR1 is GTSNPN, CDR2 SVGIG (reference sequence). The CDR3 reads CAWSGTGRTEAFF. In DNA, the CDR3 is TGTGCCTGGAGTGGGACAGGGAGGACTGAAGCTTTCTTT. The complete variable domain, with remaining parts taken from reference TRBV30 and TRBJ1-1, reads SQTIHQWPATLVQPVGSPLSLECTVEGTSNPNLYWYRQAAGRGLQLLFYSVGIGQISSEVPQNLSASRPQDRQFILSSKKLLLSDSGFYLCAWSGTGRTEAFFGQGTRLTVV.

This clone was picked up one time. The CDR3 region has the DNA TGTGCTAGTGGTATCGACCAGGGGTCTGAAGCTTTCTTT. It encodes CASGIDQGSEAFF. This chain uses TRBV12-5 with TRBJ1-1, with D possibly matching TRBD1 (6 bases). The V end was cut by 5 bases, the J end by 6 bases, with 13 bases between. Germline CDR1 is LGHNT and CDR2 is FRNRAP. This CDR3 is built from 13 residues. The complete variable domain, with remaining parts taken from reference TRBV12-5 and TRBJ1-1, reads DARVTQTPRHKVTEMGQEVTMRCQPILGHNTVFWYRQTMMQGLELLAYFRNRAPLDDSGMPKDRFSAEMPDATLATLKIQPSEPRDSAVYFCASGIDQGSEAFFGQGTRLTVV.

The chain joins TRBV30 to TRBJ1-2, with 8 nucleotides matching TRBD1. CDR3 length: 15 residues. Germline V gene sequence: CDR1 GTSNPN, CDR2 SVGIG (reference sequence). Germline trimming cut 3 bases from V and 8 bases from J; bases unmatched to any gene: 14. CDR3 loop: CAWRTGPGQAYGYTF. The CDR3 bases are TGTGCCTGGAGGACCGGGCCGGGACAGGCTTACGGCTACACCTTC.

The chain carries TRBV6-5 and TRBJ2-3, with 11 bases matching TRBD2. Trimming cost V 8 bases and J 1 base; bases outside gene matches: 5. This CDR3 has 15 residues. Germline CDR1 MNHEY, CDR2 SVGAGI. In nucleotides, the CDR3 is TGTGCCAGCTGGGTGGGACTAGCGGGCACAGATACGCAGTATTTT. As protein: CASWVGLAGTDTQYF.

The chain has TRBV4-3 and TRBJ2-7; 8 bases align to TRBD1. V gave up 5 bases and J gave up 4 bases; unmatched junction bases: 7. The CDR3 loop spans 14 amino acids. Germline V gene sequence: CDR1 LGHNA, CDR2 YSLEER. CDR3 loop: CASSTRTGKYEQYF. The CDR3 nucleotides read TGCGCCAGCAGCACCCGGACAGGGAAGTACGAGCAGTACTTC.

This chain links TRBV13 with TRBJ2-1; the match to TRBD2 covers 10 bases. V was clipped by 3 bases and J by 6 bases; unmatched bases: 11. The CDR3 extends over 17 amino acids. Germline CDR1 PRHDT, CDR2 FYEKMQ (reference sequence). CDR3 protein: CASSFRAGGLASNEQFF. The CDR3 DNA reads as TGTGCCAGCAGCTTCCGAGCGGGAGGGCTTGCGAGCAATGAGCAGTTCTTC.

The chain links TRBV6-5 to TRBJ2-7; no firm D call. With 4 bases removed from V and 4 bases from J, the gap between germline ends came to 11 bases. This CDR3 contains 13 residues. Germline CDR1 MNHEY, CDR2 SVGAGI. CDR3 residues: CASSFSTPYEQYF. The CDR3 DNA reads as TGTGCCAGCAGTTTCAGTACACCTTACGAGCAGTACTTC.

The V call is TRBV6-1, the J call TRBJ1-4; possible D gene TRBD1, 6 bases. The germline V gene encodes CDR1 MNHNS and CDR2 SASEGT. V was shortened by 6 bases and J by 8 bases, with 16 bases between the two germline ends. There are 14 residues in the CDR3. The CDR3 loop is CASRLDRRLEKLFF. The CDR3 DNA reads TGTGCCAGCAGACTAGACAGGCGCTTAGAAAAACTGTTTTTT.

The V call is TRBV5-4, the J call TRBJ2-1; D possibly corresponds to TRBD1 (7 bases). Germline CDR1 SGHNT, CDR2 YYREEE (reference sequence). Trimming stripped 7 bases from V and 10 bases from J, with 18 bases between. The CDR3 consists of 13 residues. CDR3: CASAVTGEDEQFF. DNA of the CDR3: TGTGCCAGCGCGGTCACAGGGGAGGACGAGCAGTTCTTC.

The chain couples TRBV11-2 to TRBJ1-6; D perhaps matches TRBD1 (5 bases). V lost 2 bases and J lost 9, with 17 bases in between. The CDR3 spans 16 residues. Per the germline V gene, CDR1 is SGHAT and CDR2 is FQNNGV. The CDR3 spells CASSLSGRVPLSPLHF. CDR3 nucleotides: TGTGCCAGCAGCTTATCGGGCAGGGTCCCCCTTTCACCCCTCCACTTT.

The chain is built from TRBV11-2 and TRBJ1-6; 7 bases fit TRBD1. Germline V gene lookup returns CDR1 SGHAT and CDR2 FQNNGV. CDR3 length: 15 residues. J gave up 15 bases and V 0 bases, and 11 bases lay outside the gene matches. The CDR3 is CASSLDRGTQGLLHF. The DNA for the CDR3 is TGTGCCAGCAGCTTAGACAGGGGGACACAAGGCCTCCTCCACTTT.

The chain combines TRBV7-2 with TRBJ2-5; possibly TRBD2 for D (6 bases). The CDR3 covers 14 residues. Germline V gene lookup returns CDR1 SGHTA and CDR2 FQGNSA. Trimming cost V 5 bases and J 3 bases, with 13 bases left between them. The CDR3 DNA follows: TGTGCCAGCAGCCCGCTACGGGGGAAAGAGACCCAGTACTTC. The encoded protein is CASSPLRGKETQYF.

The chain links TRBV7-9 to TRBJ2-5; 9 bases line up with TRBD2. With V trimmed by 4 bases and J by 4 bases, 16 bases remained unmatched. The germline gives CDR1 SEHNR, CDR2 FQNEAQ (reference sequence). CDR3 length: 18 residues. CDR3 protein: CASSSSFSGSGFGETQYF. The CDR3 DNA is TGTGCCAGCAGCTCCTCATTTAGCGGGAGCGGGTTCGGAGAGACCCAGTACTTC.

V usage is TRBV5-1 and J usage is TRBJ2-1; D perhaps matches TRBD2 (6 bases). This CDR3 is built from 15 residues. V lost 2 bases to trimming and J lost 7 bases, with 16 bases between them. In germline, CDR1 is SGHRS, CDR2 YFSETQ. The CDR3 DNA follows: TGCGCCAGCAGCTTCTCGGGGGAGTTGCGGAATGAGCAGTTCTTC. This encodes CASSFSGELRNEQFF.